This T cell receptor (beta chain) derives from a study of shared clonotypes between healthy human individuals. Sequencing used immunoSEQ multiplex PCR; TCRdb keeps in-frame clones, though not all of them. Of around 1.9 million clones in the sample, 85% to 95% were seen once. With regard to this clone: Its antigen is not identified.

Study-level results: The study sampled only blood, and tissue repertoires likely differ. In general, naive subsets displayed greater estimated richness than memory subsets did. The study drew on few donors, limiting represented genetic and exposure-history diversity. Around 5% of naive CD4 clonotypes were common to a few donors.

CD8 cells regarded as naive lacked CD45RO, were positively chosen for CCR7, and omitted terminally differentiated effector memory CD45RA+ cells. Looked up from germline, CDR1 is SGHAT and CDR2 is FQNNGV. Unmatched junction bases numbered 6, after V lost 2 bases and J lost 3 bases. The CDR3 extends over 15 amino acids. V and J are TRBV11-2 and TRBJ2-7; 8 bases line up with TRBD1. The origin of this receptor is a man aged 18 to 30 in good health. Some clones in this sample may be carry-over from other donors' samples. The sample taken for sequencing was naive CD8+ T cells from PBMCs. The CDR3 sequence is CASSLFWTGHYEQYF. The CDR3 DNA reads as TGTGCCAGCAGCTTATTTTGGACAGGGCACTACGAGCAGTACTTC.